A selection of T cell receptor beta chains follows, all from one sample in a study of shared clonotypes between healthy human individuals. Only in-frame clones appear in the TCRdb table, and some are missing; sequencing was by immunoSEQ multiplex PCR. The repertoire has millions of clones, under 95% of them found once; the top ten carry 1.5% to 2%. The sample was naive CD8+ T cells from PBMCs. The origin of the receptors is a man younger than 30 in good health. Some clones in this sample may be carry-over from other donors' samples. The CDR3 runs from the conserved cysteine through the conserved F or W. The order of the fields is D gene, V gene, J gene, clone size, CDR3 length, CDR3 DNA, CDR3 protein. D genes are given only for firm matches. Clone size is shown for a subset of rows, as once, few, many or a class of expanded clone.

.	TRBV11-3	TRBJ2-2	.	15	TGTGCCAGCAGCTTAGAACACTCGAACACCGGGGAGCTGTTTTTT	CASSLEHSNTGELFF
.	TRBV7-6	TRBJ1-2	.	13	TGTGCTGGCCGCTCAGACAGTTCAGCCGGCTACACCTTC	CAGRSDSSAGYTF
.	TRBV6-5	TRBJ2-5	.	13	TGTGCCAGCAGTGTGGACAGAGAAGAGACCCAGTACTTC	CASSVDREETQYF
.	TRBV7-9	TRBJ1-4	once	17	TGTGCCAGCAGCCCCTTGGGTTTACAGGGAAATAATGAAAAACTGTTTTTT	CASSPLGLQGNNEKLFF
.	TRBV14	TRBJ1-4	once	18	TGTGCCAGCAGCCAAGAATTCGGGACTCCCTTCCCCGAAGAAAAACTGTTTTTT	CASSQEFGTPFPEEKLFF
.	TRBV7-9	TRBJ2-3	once	17	TGTGCCAGCAGCTTAGGGTACGGGGTCACTAGCACAGATACGCAGTATTTT	CASSLGYGVTSTDTQYF
.	TRBV5-5	TRBJ2-7	.	17	TGTGCCAGCAGCCTGCAGACCACGGGGCAGGAACCCTACGAGCAGTACTTC	CASSLQTTGQEPYEQYF
.	TRBV7-9	TRBJ1-1	.	15	TGTGCCAGCAGCTTAGTGGGACGGCCGAACACTGAAGCTTTCTTT	CASSLVGRPNTEAFF
.	TRBV4-3	TRBJ2-1	once	15	TGCGCCAGCAGCCAAGATCGGGTGACCTACAATGAGCAGTTCTTC	CASSQDRVTYNEQFF
.	TRBV5-1	TRBJ2-7	.	14	TGCGCCAGCAGCCCGACGGACTTCTCCTACGAGCAGTACTTC	CASSPTDFSYEQYF
.	TRBV11-1	TRBJ2-7	.	13	TGTGCCAGCAGCTACGAGAGCTCCTACGAGCAGTACTTC	CASSYESSYEQYF
.	TRBV10-1	TRBJ2-4	.	13	TGCGCCAGCAGTCCAGGAACCAAAAACATTCAGTACTTC	CASSPGTKNIQYF
.	TRBV10-3	TRBJ1-5	.	14	TGTGCCATCAGTGAGTCACCAGTCGGACAGCCCCAGCATTTT	CAISESPVGQPQHF
.	TRBV7-2	TRBJ2-7	.	14	TGTGCCAGCAGCTTAGGCGGGATGGGCTACGAGCAGTACTTC	CASSLGGMGYEQYF
.	TRBV30	TRBJ2-7	.	11	TGTGCCTGGAGTGTACTCCCCGAGCAGTACTTC	CAWSVLPEQYF
TRBD2	TRBV4-3	TRBJ2-1	.	17	TGCGCCAGCAGCCTCGAAGGAGCGGGAGGGTTCCACAATGAGCAGTTCTTC	CASSLEGAGGFHNEQFF
TRBD2	TRBV29-1	TRBJ2-3	.	15	TGCAGCGGACGAAGGACTAGCCTCGACACAGATACGCAGTATTTT	CSGRRTSLDTDTQYF
TRBD1	TRBV6-5	TRBJ1-4	.	14	TGTGCCAGCAGTTTACAGGGGCTAAGTGAAAAACTGTTTTTT	CASSLQGLSEKLFF
TRBD2	TRBV9	TRBJ2-7	once	15	TGTGCCAGCAGTCCTAGGGTAGCGGGGTCCTACGAGCAGTACTTC	CASSPRVAGSYEQYF
.	TRBV6-5	TRBJ2-3	.	15	TGTGCCAGCAGTTACGTAGCGGAGCACACAGATACGCAGTATTTT	CASSYVAEHTDTQYF
TRBD2	TRBV5-6	TRBJ2-1	.	16	TGTGCCAGCGGGTATCGGACTAGCGGGATCTTCGATGAGCAGTTCTTC	CASGYRTSGIFDEQFF
TRBD2	TRBV5-1	TRBJ2-1	.	15	TGCGCCAGCAGCTTGGATGGCGGGAGGGTCAATGAGCAGTTCTTC	CASSLDGGRVNEQFF
.	TRBV20-1	TRBJ2-7	.	11	TGCAGTGCCCAACAGAACTACGAGCAGTACTTC	CSAQQNYEQYF
.	TRBV19	TRBJ2-3	.	11	TGTGCCAGTAGTGAACAGGCTACGCAGTATTTT	CASSEQATQYF
.	TRBV27	TRBJ2-7	once	14	TGTGCCAGCAGTTTAAGGACGGGAGCCTACGAGCAGTACTTC	CASSLRTGAYEQYF
.	TRBV19	TRBJ1-3	.	14	TGTGCCAGTAGTTGGCGGGGGCAAGGAAACACCATATATTTT	CASSWRGQGNTIYF
TRBD2	TRBV13	TRBJ2-1	.	15	TGTGCCAGCAGCCCCGGGACTAGCGGCTACAATGAGCAGTTCTTC	CASSPGTSGYNEQFF
TRBD2	TRBV9	TRBJ2-1	.	17	TGTGCCAGCAGCGTAGGGACTAGCGGGACTCCATACAATGAGCAGTTCTTC	CASSVGTSGTPYNEQFF
.	TRBV2	TRBJ2-7	once	11	TGTGCCAGCAGAGCAGATAACGGACAGATCTTC	CASRADNGQIF
TRBD2	TRBV28	TRBJ2-7	.	14	TGTGCCAGCAGTTACGCTAGCGGGAGTATCGAGCAGTACTTC	CASSYASGSIEQYF
.	TRBV7-3	TRBJ2-3	.	15	TGTGCCAGCAGCTTAACCCCGTCTAGCACAGATACGCAGTATTTT	CASSLTPSSTDTQYF
TRBD1	TRBV6-6	TRBJ2-7	.	13	TGTGCCCACCAGGGGGCCCCTATCTACGAGCAGTACTTC	CAHQGAPIYEQYF
TRBD1	TRBV4-1	TRBJ2-1	.	14	TGCGCCAGCTCCCCGGGACAGGGTCCGTATGAGCAGTTCTTC	CASSPGQGPYEQFF
.	TRBV9	TRBJ1-2	.	17	TGTGCCAGCAGCACTGTGGCAGGGGACTTAACTAACTATGGCTACACCTTC	CASSTVAGDLTNYGYTF
.	TRBV6-5	TRBJ1-2	.	15	TGTGCCAGCAGTTACAGGAATGGCCCTTACTATGGCTACACCTTC	CASSYRNGPYYGYTF
TRBD2	TRBV6-1	TRBJ2-7	.	16	TGTGCCAGCAGTGCCCTGACTAGCGGGAGGTCACGCGAGCAGTACTTC	CASSALTSGRSREQYF
TRBD2	TRBV7-9	TRBJ2-1	.	19	TGTGCCAGCAGCTCCTCCCTTGGGACTAGCGGGAGGCCCTACAATGAGCAGTTCTTC	CASSSSLGTSGRPYNEQFF
.	TRBV7-2	TRBJ2-7	.	13	TGTGCCAGCAGCAGCGGTACCTCCTACGAGCAGTACTTC	CASSSGTSYEQYF
.	TRBV7-9	TRBJ2-7	.	13	TGTGCCAGCAGCCCCCCAGCGGAGTACGAGCAGTACTTC	CASSPPAEYEQYF
TRBD2	TRBV11-1	TRBJ2-3	.	16	TGTGCCAGCAGCCCAAGCGGGAGTGGGTACACAGATACGCAGTATTTT	CASSPSGSGYTDTQYF
.	TRBV7-9	TRBJ1-1	.	14	TGTGCCAGCAGCTTAGGGACAGCGAACACTGAAGCTTTCTTT	CASSLGTANTEAFF
TRBD1	TRBV28	TRBJ1-4	.	14	TGTGCCAGCAGAACCGACAGGGTTAATGAAAAACTGTTTTTT	CASRTDRVNEKLFF